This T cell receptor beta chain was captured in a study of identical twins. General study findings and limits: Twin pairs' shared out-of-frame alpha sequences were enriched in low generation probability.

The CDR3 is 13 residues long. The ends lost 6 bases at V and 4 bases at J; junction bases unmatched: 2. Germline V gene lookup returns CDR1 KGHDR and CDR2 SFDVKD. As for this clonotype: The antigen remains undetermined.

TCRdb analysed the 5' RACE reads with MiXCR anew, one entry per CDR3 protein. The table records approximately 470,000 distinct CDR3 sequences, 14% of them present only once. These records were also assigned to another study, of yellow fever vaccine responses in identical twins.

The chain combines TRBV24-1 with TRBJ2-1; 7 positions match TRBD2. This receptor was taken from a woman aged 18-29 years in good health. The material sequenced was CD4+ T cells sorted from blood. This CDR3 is CATSTSAYNEQFF. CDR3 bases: TGTGCCACCAGTACTAGCGCTTACAATGAGCAGTTCTTC.